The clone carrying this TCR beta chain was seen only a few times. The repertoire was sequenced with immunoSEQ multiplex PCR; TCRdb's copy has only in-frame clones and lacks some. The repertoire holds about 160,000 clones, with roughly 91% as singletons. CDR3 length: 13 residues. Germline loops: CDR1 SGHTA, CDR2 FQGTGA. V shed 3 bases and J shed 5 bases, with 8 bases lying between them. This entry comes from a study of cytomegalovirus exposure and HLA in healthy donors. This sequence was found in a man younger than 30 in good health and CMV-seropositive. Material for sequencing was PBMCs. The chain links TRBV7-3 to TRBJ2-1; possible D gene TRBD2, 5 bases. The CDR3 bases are TGTGCCAGCAGCTTCGACTACAACAATGAGCAGTTCTTC. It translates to CASSFDYNNEQFF.